The 2 T cell receptor beta chains below come from one sample, sequenced in a study of blood T cell repertoires in COVID-19. The assay was immunoSEQ multiplex PCR, and TCRdb's table has in-frame clones only and misses some. The data hold some 270,000 clones, with more than 65% observed a single time. The sample taken for sequencing was peripheral blood. The receptors stem from a person in their 70s with COVID-19, enrolled during active disease.

V gene TRBV20-1 combines with J gene TRBJ2-7, with D uncertain. CDR1 is DFQATT and CDR2 is SNEGSKA in the germline V gene (reference sequence). V shed 3 bases and J shed 3 bases, with 6 bases lying between them. The CDR3 runs to 11 residues. The DNA for the CDR3 is TGCAGTGCTAGTAACAACTACGAGCAGTACTTC. Translating gives CSASNNYEQYF.

The J gene is TRBJ1-2, the V gene TRBV5-6; the match to TRBD1 covers 10 bases. CDR1 is SGHDT and CDR2 is YYEEEE in the germline V gene. The junction had 8 bases not matched to a gene; V was cut back by 1 base and J by 5 bases. This CDR3 region has 16 residues. The DNA for the CDR3 is TGTGCCAGCAGCTTGTCTCGGGACAGGGGCACGTATGGCTACACCTTC. It specifies CASSLSRDRGTYGYTF.